This section outlines one TCR beta chain sequence together with its context. Its target is not known. Isolating PBMCs gave at least 7 million of these cells per sample. The authors extracted at least 5.5 micrograms of total RNA per sample. The sample is drawn from a study of blood T cells in healthy people across ages. Background on the study: Template switching retrieved approximately one barcoded beta molecule for each two T cells. Study results and limitations: Any changes in expanded clonotypes were possibly confounded, as donor CMV status remained unknown.

A second PCR, run for about 6 to 11 cycles, used a sample-barcoded 5' primer plus a J-beta primer mix. TCRdb reprocessed the 5' RACE reads via MiXCR and lists one record per CDR3 protein. The sample lists roughly 2 million distinct CDR3 sequences, 49% occurring once. The sequence was obtained from a woman between 40 and 55 years old in good health. Sequencing was performed on blood.

DNA of the CDR3: TGCGCCAGCAGCTTGAGTTCCCGAGGGGGGCCCGGAGATACGCAGTATTTT. This codes for CASSLSSRGGPGDTQYF. The chain couples TRBV5-1 to TRBJ2-3; either TRBD1 or TRBD2 may supply D (6 bases each). The V gene lost 1 base and the J gene lost 5 bases, with 20 bases spanning the gap. The CDR3 consists of 17 residues. CDR1 SGHRS and CDR2 YFSETQ come from the germline V gene.